The 20 T cell receptor beta chains below come from one sample, sequenced in a study of shared clonotypes between healthy human individuals (dated by TCRdb to the early 2020s). The method behind the library was the immunoSEQ multiplex PCR assay. TCRdb carries this immuneACCESS record with in-frame sequences only. Its versions omit some clonotypes, under half of them owing to an unresolved V gene in the studies checked, with the rest unexplained. The sample includes 2,100,000 or so clones, with roughly 95% observed a single time. Over 0.1% of the sample is held by the ten biggest clonotypes. The sequenced sample consisted of naive CD4+ T cells sorted from blood. The cell subset or site label, as the study defines it: CD45RA+ positively selected. The receptors were gathered from a man aged 18 to 29 in good health.

This clone was seen a handful of times. The rearrangement uses TRBV6-6 and TRBJ2-7; no definite D call. Trimming left V 4 bases short and J 7 bases short, with 8 bases between. This CDR3 is 11 amino acids long. Per the germline V gene, CDR1 is MNHNY and CDR2 is SVGAGI (reference sequence). The CDR3 sequence is CASSSSLEQYF. The DNA for the CDR3 is TGTGCCAGCAGTTCCTCTTTGGAGCAGTACTTC.

This chain links TRBV6-6 with TRBJ1-2; D is undetermined. Germline CDR1 reads MNHNY; CDR2 reads SVGAGI (reference sequence). This CDR3 contains 15 residues. V lost 0 bases to trimming and J lost 4 bases, with 12 bases between them. The CDR3 loop is CASSYSSAALYGYTF. CDR3 DNA sequence: TGTGCCAGCAGTTACTCGTCGGCTGCCCTCTATGGCTACACCTTC.

This chain joins TRBV5-6 and TRBJ1-2; D remains ambiguous. Germline V gives CDR1 SGHDT, CDR2 YYEEEE. The CDR3 runs to 13 residues. V was clipped by 0 bases and J by 5 bases, with 8 bases between them. Here the CDR3 reads CASSLGVQYGYTF. CDR3 bases: TGTGCCAGCAGCTTGGGAGTTCAGTATGGCTACACCTTC.

The count of this clone is one. This chain joins TRBV9 and TRBJ2-2; D may be TRBD2 (5 bases). V was pared by 0 bases and J by 8 bases, with 11 bases between. This CDR3 spans 14 amino acids. Germline CDR1 and CDR2: SGDLS and YYNGEE. The CDR3 reads CASSVASGLGELFF. The CDR3 nucleotides read TGTGCCAGCAGCGTAGCATCGGGGTTGGGGGAGCTGTTTTTT.

Turning to this clone: Other DNA sequences in the sample encode the same CDR3. The chain links TRBV2 to TRBJ2-5; D is uncertain. Germline V gives CDR1 SNHLY, CDR2 FYNNEI. V was pared by 3 bases and J by 4 bases, with 12 bases between. The CDR3 is 14 amino acids. CDR3 residues: CASSEDRGRETQYF. The CDR3 DNA reads as TGTGCCAGCAGTGAGGATCGAGGCAGAGAGACCCAGTACTTC.

This clone occurred once. This CDR3 is also generated by other DNA sequences in the sample. The rearrangement links TRBV5-1 to TRBJ1-3; D gene uncertain. V was clipped by 0 bases and J by 0 bases, with 7 bases between them. Germline-derived CDR1 and CDR2 are SGHRS and YFSETQ. This CDR3 is built from 15 residues. DNA of the CDR3: TGCGCCAGCAGCTTGGACGGTAGCTCTGGAAACACCATATATTTT. This translates into CASSLDGSSGNTIYF.

The chain links TRBV18 to TRBJ2-7, with D perhaps TRBD2 (5 bases). V was clipped by 6 bases and J by 5 bases, with 20 bases between them. Germline loops: CDR1 KGHSH, CDR2 LQKENI. The CDR3 contains 15 residues. The CDR3 nucleotides read TGTGCCAGCTCCTCCTCCGGACTGGATACTCACGAGCAGTACTTC. This sequence encodes CASSSSGLDTHEQYF.

The chain employs TRBV18 and TRBJ2-2; 8 positions agree with TRBD2. V dropped 3 bases and J dropped 5; count of bases not matched to a gene: 5. Germline lookup yields CDR1 KGHSH and CDR2 LQKENI. The CDR3 loop spans 15 amino acids. The CDR3 nucleotides read TGTGCCAGCTCACCGGGACTAGTAAGGACCGGGGAGCTGTTTTTT. Amino acids: CASSPGLVRTGELFF.

The V and J genes are TRBV6-1 and TRBJ2-7; a possible D gene is TRBD2 (7 bases). Trimming took 2 bases from V and 1 from J, leaving 21 bases between them. Germline V CDR1 and CDR2: MNHNS, SASEGT. The CDR3 has 18 residues. DNA of the CDR3: TGTGCCAGCAGTGAATGGGTTGGGTTCGGGGGGCGGTCCTACGAGCAGTACTTC. Translation gives CASSEWVGFGGRSYEQYF.

The chain couples TRBV13 to TRBJ2-7, with 9 bases matching TRBD1. The germline V gene has CDR1 PRHDT and CDR2 FYEKMQ (reference sequence). Trimming cost V 0 bases and J 2 bases; bases outside gene matches: 2. The CDR3 is 15 residues long. CDR3 nucleotides: TGTGCCAGCAGCTTAGGGGACAGGGGACCCTACGAGCAGTACTTC. Protein: CASSLGDRGPYEQYF.

This clone was recorded once. The chain couples TRBV18 to TRBJ2-5, with D uncertain. The length of the CDR3 is 12 residues. V was pared by 3 bases and J by 5 bases, with 7 bases between. Germline-derived CDR1 and CDR2 are KGHSH and LQKENI. The CDR3 here is CASSPSTETQYF. The CDR3 DNA sequence: TGTGCCAGCTCACCCTCTACGGAGACCCAGTACTTC.

V gene TRBV7-9 combines with J gene TRBJ1-1; D is possibly TRBD1 (5 bases). The V end lost 5 bases, the J end lost 9 bases, and 19 bases lay between the germline ends. The germline V gene has CDR1 SEHNR and CDR2 FQNEAQ (reference sequence). The CDR3 loop spans 14 amino acids. DNA for the CDR3: TGTGCCAGCAGCAGGGACCTTCAGGATGGGAAAGCTTTCTTT. It specifies CASSRDLQDGKAFF.

The V call is TRBV7-2, the J call TRBJ1-2, with D unclear. Germline V gives CDR1 SGHTA, CDR2 FQGNSA. The CDR3 is 15 amino acids. Trimming shortened V by 8 bases and J by 0 bases, and 16 bases separated the two germline ends. The CDR3 sequence is CASGSDRAANYGYTF. In DNA form, the CDR3 reads TGTGCCAGCGGTTCAGATAGGGCAGCTAACTATGGCTACACCTTC.

This rearrangement joins TRBV13 to TRBJ2-5; D call uncertain. With 4 bases removed from V and 5 bases from J, the gap between germline ends came to 14 bases. Germline V gene sequence: CDR1 PRHDT, CDR2 FYEKMQ (reference sequence). This CDR3 spans 14 amino acids. CDR3 sequence reads: CASSSSMKAETQYF. The CDR3 DNA reads as TGTGCCAGCAGCTCTTCCATGAAGGCGGAGACCCAGTACTTC.

The genes are TRBV30 and TRBJ1-3; D gene unclear. Trimming removed 2 bases from V and 0 bases from J, with 8 bases in between. Germline V gene data show CDR1 as GTSNPN and CDR2 as SVGIG (reference sequence). The CDR3 covers 14 residues. CDR3 nucleotide sequence: TGTGCCTGGAGTCCCGAGTTCTCTGGAAACACCATATATTTT. It is translated as CAWSPEFSGNTIYF.

V is TRBV18 and J is TRBJ1-4, with no clear D. The CDR3 has 16 amino acids. The germline CDR1 and CDR2 sequences are KGHSH and LQKENI. V was clipped by 1 base and J by 0 bases, with 9 bases between them. The CDR3 nucleotides read TGTGCCAGCTCACCACGGAGCTTATCAACTAATGAAAAACTGTTTTTT. It encodes CASSPRSLSTNEKLFF.

The rearrangement links TRBV7-9 to TRBJ2-2; D gene uncertain. This CDR3 region has 12 residues. Germline V lookup: CDR1 SEHNR, CDR2 FQNEAQ (reference sequence). V lost 5 bases and J lost 5, with 6 bases in between. The CDR3 nucleotides read TGTGCCAGCAGCGATAGGACCGGGGAGCTGTTTTTT. Amino acids: CASSDRTGELFF.

The chain has TRBV6-1 and TRBJ1-1; no clear D. CDR3 length: 13 amino acids. With 4 bases removed from V and 6 bases from J, the gap between germline ends came to 12 bases. Germline CDR1 is MNHNS and CDR2 is SASEGT. The CDR3 nucleotides read TGTGCCAGCAGTGGAACGGGATGGGCTGAAGCTTTCTTT. Amino acid sequence: CASSGTGWAEAFF.

The genes are TRBV4-1 and TRBJ1-4, with 7 nucleotides matching TRBD1. Trimming removed 4 bases from V and 4 bases from J; junction bases left unmatched: 6. The germline V gene encodes CDR1 MGHRA and CDR2 YSYEKL. CDR3 length: 15 residues. The CDR3 reads CASSPLTGINEKLFF. The CDR3 nucleotides read TGCGCCAGCAGCCCGTTGACAGGGATTAATGAAAAACTGTTTTTT.

The rearrangement joins TRBV4-2 to TRBJ2-2; D is ambiguous. Per the germline V gene, CDR1 is LGHNA and CDR2 is YNFKEQ. With 0 bases removed from V and 5 bases from J, the gap between germline ends came to 10 bases. This CDR3 has 15 residues. As DNA, the CDR3 is TGTGCCAGCAGCCAAGACACCGAGATTACCGGGGAGCTGTTTTTT. Translation: CASSQDTEITGELFF.